A selection of T cell receptor beta chains follows, all from one sample in a study of blood T cells in healthy people across ages. TCRdb fed the 5' RACE reads into MiXCR, producing one record per CDR3 protein. The sample shows 1.5 million to 2 million distinct CDR3 sequences, 28% of them seen only once. Material for sequencing was blood. All receptors derive from a young woman in good health. Each CDR3 is given with its conserved first and last residue.

>TRBJ2-5|TRBV20-1
CSAWDVETQYF
>TRBJ2-7|TRBV7-2
CTSSLGRTFYEQYF
>TRBJ1-1|TRBV3-1
CASSQGPGREAFF
>TRBJ1-5|TRBV28
CASRNRGVYSNQPQHF
>TRBJ1-2|TRBV28
CASSSGHGYTF
>TRBJ2-5|TRBV5-1
CASSPSATGRETQYF
>TRBJ1-4|TRBV6-6
CASSRTANEKLFF
>TRBJ2-1|TRBV27
CASKQMGNEQFF
>TRBJ1-2|TRBV27
CASSLGVANGYTF
>TRBJ2-7|TRBV12-3/TRBV12-4
CASSRGGSKYEQYF
>TRBJ2-1|TRBV20-1
CSARLPGSEQFF
>TRBJ2-1|TRBV4-1
CASSQDGGTGSNEQFF
>TRBJ2-1|TRBV10-2
CASRVSRERDEQFF
>TRBJ2-7|TRBV2
CASDRVGSGQYF
>TRBJ2-4|TRBV20-1
CSARPREGWENIQYF
>TRBJ2-1|TRBV20-1
CSARHPTSPSDEQFF
>TRBJ2-3|TRBV28
CASSFQRDTQYF
>TRBJ2-3|TRBV6-6
CASSYGTGADTQYF
>TRBJ1-1|TRBV20-1
CSARDDRGNEAFF
>TRBJ1-5|TRBV6-2/TRBV6-3
CASSSTAMSQPQHF
>.|TRBV20-1
CSAAALAGTQETQYF
>TRBJ1-1|TRBV7-9
CASSSPTKGNTEAFF
>TRBJ2-1|TRBV6-1
CASSEWVGAEQFF
>TRBJ1-1|TRBV6-1
CASSEPGGPNTEAFF
>TRBJ2-1|TRBV20-1
CSAGLVGVRENEQFF
>TRBJ2-1|TRBV20-1
CSALTSGGVAYNEQFF
>TRBJ2-1|TRBV9
CASSEAPTSGSNNEQFF
>TRBJ2-3|TRBV5-1
CASSDVGAGDTQYF
>TRBJ2-3|TRBV4-3
CASEEARGTDTQYF
>TRBJ2-6|TRBV2
CASSREKGTVSSGANVLTF
>TRBJ2-1|TRBV7-9
CASSPTRSEQFF
>TRBJ1-4|TRBV11-2
CASSSWQEKLFF
>TRBJ1-4|TRBV7-8
CASSRDRGLTNEKLFF
>TRBJ2-7|TRBV5-6
CASSQSGQGSYEQYF
>TRBJ2-7|TRBV7-8
CASSLQPGLAYEQYF
>TRBJ2-1|TRBV30
CAWASVGSYNEQFF
>TRBJ2-5|TRBV3-1
CASSQLGLVETQYF
>TRBJ2-1|TRBV20-1
CSARDPGGGPQSYNEQFF
>TRBJ1-2|TRBV28
CAGSLRRQANYGYTF
>TRBJ1-3|TRBV11-2
CASSFREGNTIYF
>TRBJ2-1|TRBV13
CASSRAYIAEQFF
>TRBJ1-1|TRBV5-4
CASSLDLKELNTEAFF
>TRBJ2-7|TRBV7-2
CASSLNSGLMEQYF
>TRBJ2-1|TRBV7-2
CASSPSGRGGEQFF
>TRBJ2-3|TRBV7-9
CASSRPFRTGGTDTQYF
>TRBJ2-1|TRBV7-8
CASSRRGASTGNEQFF
>TRBJ2-7|TRBV7-6
CASSLRDNNEQYF
>TRBJ2-1|TRBV12-3/TRBV12-4
CASRPDRVLGNEQFF
>TRBJ2-1|TRBV9
CANSVGGTSDNEQFF
>TRBJ2-5|TRBV7-9
CASSSSRDRGPQETQYF
>TRBJ2-6|TRBV3-1
CASSQAGFSGANVLTF
>TRBJ2-3|TRBV10-1
CASKGSGTDTQYF
>TRBJ2-1|TRBV7-3
CASSLTGGRSNEQFF